This entry describes one T cell receptor (beta chain). Its matching antigen is unknown. Using immunoSEQ multiplex PCR, the repertoire was profiled, and TCRdb retains in-frame clones only, with some absent. The table records about 3,400 clones, about 80% of them present only once. Germline V gene sequence: CDR1 SGDLS, CDR2 YYNGEE. CDR3 length: 15 amino acids. V shed 3 bases and J 3 bases; nucleotides not matched to a gene: 7. This entry belongs to a study of T cells after posttransplantation cyclophosphamide. General observations from the study: Skin or GI-infiltrating T cells shared few TRB sequences with blood. After PTCy, TRB diversity resembled that of CNI/methotrexate controls. Later post-transplant blood repertoires were often dominated by donor CD8+ memory clones.

The rearrangement joins TRBV9 to TRBJ2-3, with 7 bases that match TRBD2. The receptor comes from an older woman in good health, CMV-negative, and a related stem cell transplant donor. What was sequenced was CD8+ T cells sorted from bone marrow. Here the CDR3 DNA reads TGTGCCAGCAGCGGCCGCGGGAGAGGGACAGATACGCAGTATTTT. Translating it yields CASSGRGRGTDTQYF.